The 18 T cell receptor beta chains below all came from one sample that was sequenced in a study of shared clonotypes between healthy human individuals. Libraries were prepared by immunoSEQ multiplex PCR; TCRdb keeps only in-frame clonotypes and omits some of them. The sample records 450,000 to 500,000 clones, around three quarters being singletons. The sequenced material came from PBMCs. The source is a woman in her forties in good health. Some clones in this sample may be carry-over from other donors' samples.

This rearrangement joins TRBV11-2 to TRBJ2-1, with D possibly called TRBD1 or TRBD2 (5 bases each). Trimming shortened V by 6 bases and J by 10 bases, and 13 bases separated the two germline ends. The CDR3 is 12 amino acids. The V gene's germline CDR1 is SGHAT and CDR2 FQNNGV. CDR3 sequence (DNA): TGTGCCAGCAGACTGGGAAGGGACGAGCAGTTCTTC. The encoded protein is CASRLGRDEQFF.

This sequence joins TRBV10-3 and TRBJ2-1, with D tentatively TRBD1 (6 bases). The CDR3 runs 16 residues. With 3 bases removed from V and 4 bases from J, the gap between germline ends came to 16 bases. Germline V gene sequence: CDR1 ENHRY, CDR2 SYGVKD. In DNA, the CDR3 is TGTGCCATCAGTGATAGGGGGTTATCGGGGTACAATGAGCAGTTCTTC. Amino acid sequence: CAISDRGLSGYNEQFF.

This sequence joins TRBV27 and TRBJ1-2; TRBD1 agrees at 7 bases. Per germline, CDR1 MNHEY and CDR2 SMNVEV (reference sequence). CDR3 size: 16 residues. V lost 8 bases and J lost 4; bases outside the gene matches: 16. This CDR3 is CASGRLLGTVGYGYTF. The CDR3 DNA sequence: TGTGCCAGCGGGCGTCTCCTCGGGACAGTGGGCTATGGCTACACCTTC.

This chain links TRBV7-9 with TRBJ2-5; 9 nucleotides agree with TRBD2. The V segment lost 2 bases and the J segment 5 bases; nucleotides outside the gene matches: 3. Per the germline V gene, CDR1 is SEHNR and CDR2 is FQNEAQ (reference sequence). The CDR3 extends over 14 amino acids. The CDR3 DNA is TGTGCCAGCAGCTTACTAGCGGGAAGGGAGACCCAGTACTTC. Translation gives CASSLLAGRETQYF.

This chain joins TRBV27 and TRBJ2-4; D might be TRBD1 (7 bases). This CDR3 has 15 amino acids. The V end was cut by 4 bases, the J end by 5 bases, with 15 bases between. CDR1 is MNHEY and CDR2 is SMNVEV in the germline V gene (reference sequence). The CDR3 region has the DNA TGTGCCAGCAGTTGGAGACAGGGAGGCCAAAACATTCAGTACTTC. The encoded protein is CASSWRQGGQNIQYF.

The CDR3 DNA reads TGTGCCAGCAGTTCCGCCTCACCGAAGACTAGCAATGAGCAGTTCTTC. Amino acids: CASSSASPKTSNEQFF. This chain links TRBV27 with TRBJ2-1; D might be TRBD2 (6 bases). V was cut by 4 bases and J by 6 bases, with 19 bases left in between. This CDR3 contains 16 residues. In germline, CDR1 is MNHEY, CDR2 SMNVEV (reference sequence).

The J gene is TRBJ2-3, the V gene TRBV7-8, with no clear D. This CDR3 comprises 16 residues. V was clipped by 1 base and J by 6 bases, with 17 bases between them. Germline V lookup: CDR1 SGHVS, CDR2 FQNEAQ. CDR3 sequence (DNA): TGTGCCAGCAGCTTAGAGCGTTATTGGGAAGTCGATACGCAGTATTTT. This sequence encodes CASSLERYWEVDTQYF.

The chain couples TRBV28 to TRBJ2-2; D call uncertain. Per the germline V gene, CDR1 is MDHEN and CDR2 is SYDVKM. The CDR3 is made up of 13 amino acids. The ends were cut back, 10 bases at V and 2 bases at J, with 11 bases in the middle. The CDR3 DNA is TGTGCCACCCTTGACCGTAACACCGGGGAGCTGTTTTTT. Translated, it gives CATLDRNTGELFF.

This clone has only one observation. This chain uses TRBV28 with TRBJ1-5; the match to TRBD1 covers 10 bases. The germline CDR1 and CDR2 sequences are MDHEN and SYDVKM. The CDR3 is made up of 14 amino acids. Trimming at V came to 5 bases and at J to 6 bases, leaving 4 bases not matched to a gene. DNA for the CDR3: TGTGCCAGCAGTCCTGGGACAGGGGTTCAGCCCCAGCATTTT. Its translation is CASSPGTGVQPQHF. Based on the CDR3 plus reference TRBV28 and TRBJ1-5, the full variable domain is DVKVTQSSRYLVKRTGEKVFLECVQDMDHENMFWYRQDPGLGLRLIYFSYDVKMKEKGDIPEGYSVSREKKERFSLILESASTNQTSMYLCASSPGTGVQPQHFGDGTRLSIL.

This chain uses TRBV7-3 with TRBJ2-1; 8 bases are shared with TRBD2. Per the germline V gene, CDR1 is SGHTA and CDR2 is FQGTGA. With V trimmed by 4 bases and J by 6 bases, 5 bases remained unmatched. The CDR3 runs to 14 residues. The CDR3 DNA reads TGTGCCAGCAGCTCGGGACTAGAGGTCAATGAGCAGTTCTTC. Protein sequence: CASSSGLEVNEQFF.

The genes are TRBV30 and TRBJ2-1; no reliable D call. V shed 1 base and J shed 10 bases, with 8 bases lying between them. This CDR3 region has 11 residues. Germline V CDR1 and CDR2: GTSNPN, SVGIG (reference sequence). In nucleotides, the CDR3 is TGTGCCTGGAGTGCCCTAGTGGAGCAGTTCTTC. It specifies CAWSALVEQFF.

This clone occurred once. The J gene is TRBJ2-7, the V gene TRBV27; a possible D gene is TRBD1 (5 bases). The CDR3 contains 12 residues. V was cut by 8 bases and J by 2 bases, with 10 bases left in between. The germline V gene has CDR1 MNHEY and CDR2 SMNVEV (reference sequence). CDR3 region: CASVDRAYEQYF. The CDR3 DNA is TGTGCCAGCGTAGACAGAGCCTACGAGCAGTACTTC.

CDR3 loop: CASSRDRGEAFF. In DNA, the CDR3 is TGTGCCAGCAGCCGCGACAGGGGTGAAGCTTTCTTT. This chain uses TRBV11-1 with TRBJ1-1; 8 positions agree with TRBD1. This CDR3 has 12 amino acids. Trimming cost V 5 bases and J 7 bases; bases outside gene matches: 3. The germline V gene has CDR1 SGHAT and CDR2 FQDESV (reference sequence). The whole variable domain, remainder taken from reference TRBV11-1 and TRBJ1-1, is EAEVAQSPRYKITEKSQAVAFWCDPISGHATLYWYRQILGQGPELLVQFQDESVVDDSQLPKDRFSAERLKGVDSTLKIQPAELGDSAMYLCASSRDRGEAFFGQGTRLTVV.

The rearrangement links TRBV7-3 to TRBJ1-1, with unresolved D. Germline-derived CDR1 and CDR2 are SGHTA and FQGTGA. V gave up 2 bases and J gave up 1 base, with 5 bases separating them. The CDR3 loop spans 13 amino acids. The DNA of the CDR3 is TGTGCCAGCAGCTTAGAACAGAACACTGAAGCTTTCTTT. It translates to CASSLEQNTEAFF.

This clone was detected a few times. This chain uses TRBV6-6 with TRBJ1-5; D is uncertain. Germline CDR1 MNHNY, CDR2 SVGAGI (reference sequence). V was pared by 0 bases and J by 3 bases, with 9 bases between. The CDR3 covers 15 residues. The CDR3 region is CASSYSGKANQPQHF. The CDR3 DNA sequence: TGTGCCAGCAGTTACTCCGGCAAAGCCAATCAGCCCCAGCATTTT.

The chain joins TRBV4-1 to TRBJ2-2, with D perhaps assigned TRBD1 or TRBD2 (6 bases each). With 9 bases removed from V and 5 bases from J, the gap between germline ends came to 16 bases. CDR3 length: 14 residues. The germline V gene encodes CDR1 MGHRA and CDR2 YSYEKL. CDR3 protein: CASTTEGGTGELFF. As DNA, the CDR3 is TGCGCCAGTACGACGGAGGGGGGTACCGGGGAGCTGTTTTTT.

This clone has just a few counts. V usage is TRBV7-2 and J usage is TRBJ2-5; unclear D gene. The CDR3 length is 13 residues. V was trimmed by 1 base and J by 4 bases, leaving 7 bases between them. The germline V gene has CDR1 SGHTA and CDR2 FQGNSA. CDR3 protein: CASSLGRRETQYF. CDR3 DNA: TGTGCCAGCAGCTTAGGGCGGAGAGAGACCCAGTACTTC.

The chain is built from TRBV6-1 and TRBJ2-3; D unresolved. V lost 2 bases and J 1 base, leaving 7 bases between the germline ends. The CDR3 consists of 14 residues. Germline V gives CDR1 MNHNS, CDR2 SASEGT. The chain's CDR3 is CASSETQRTDTQYF. For the CDR3, the DNA is TGTGCCAGCAGTGAAACTCAACGCACAGATACGCAGTATTTT.